The 29 T cell receptor beta chains reported below all come from one sample, sequenced in a study of T cells in Graves' hyperthyroidism and ophthalmopathy. Amplification yielded TCR beta CDR3 regions, with RNA transcripts as the source. Initially, a first-round RT-PCR of the TCR CDR3 employed the HTBI primer set. MiXCR, applied by TCRdb to the multiplex PCR reads, yields one record per CDR3 protein. Here the sample spans around 690,000 distinct CDR3 sequences, roughly a sixth being singletons. What was sequenced was blood. The receptors come from a man in his fifties with Graves' hyperthyroidism.

This clonotype appeared many times. The rearrangement uses TRBV6-1 and TRBJ1-1, with 8 positions matching TRBD1. Germline CDR1 MNHNS, CDR2 SASEGT. V shed 6 bases and J 1 base; nucleotides not matched to a gene: 7. The CDR3 is made up of 15 amino acids. The CDR3 DNA follows: TGTGCCAGCAGAGTTACGGGGACAGGGAACACTGAAGCTTTCTTT. Translated, it gives CASRVTGTGNTEAFF.

Details on this clonotype: Compared with germline, one end of the junction differs, possibly owing to a read error. This chain links TRBV27 with TRBJ1-2; 10 nucleotides agree with TRBD1. Germline V gives CDR1 MNHEY, CDR2 SMNVEV (reference sequence). The CDR3 sequence is 15 residues long. The CDR3 DNA reads as TGTGCCAGCAGTTGGGGGACAGGGGATCCCTATGGCTACATCTTC. Translating it yields CASSWGTGDPYGYIF.

About this clonotype itself: This may arise from a read error, as a much more abundant clone is one base away. CDR3 sequence: CASILFAGGRELFF. For the CDR3, the DNA is TGCGCCAGCATCTTGTTTGCAGGGGGCCGGGAGCTGTTTTTT. The rearrangement uses TRBV5-1 and TRBJ2-2; 8 bases line up with TRBD1. Germline V lookup: CDR1 SGHRS, CDR2 YFSETQ. This CDR3 has 14 residues.

The table lists this clonotype with many counts. This chain joins TRBV5-1 and TRBJ2-1; D is ambiguous. Looked up from germline, CDR1 is SGHRS and CDR2 is YFSETQ. V lost 0 bases, J lost 5 bases, and 15 bases lay in between. The CDR3 length is 16 residues. The CDR3 bases are TGCGCCAGCAGCTTGGGGCTACAACCCCGCAACAATGAGCAGTTCTTC. Its protein product is CASSLGLQPRNNEQFF.

This chain connects TRBV4-1 to TRBJ1-1; weak D call: TRBD1 (5 bases). Germline V CDR1 and CDR2: MGHRA, YSYEKL. The V gene lost 3 bases and the J gene lost 4 bases, with 21 bases spanning the gap. This CDR3 contains 17 residues. The CDR3 DNA sequence: TGCGCCAGCAGCCACGATCCAGGGTCGATTGGGAGCACTGAAGCTTTCTTT. Translation: CASSHDPGSIGSTEAFF.

The chain carries TRBV6-1 and TRBJ2-1; 9 bases map to TRBD2. V lost 2 bases and J lost 6; bases outside the gene matches: 5. CDR3 length: 15 residues. Germline lookup yields CDR1 MNHNS and CDR2 SASEGT. CDR3 loop: CASSEIAGVLNEQFF. Written as DNA, the CDR3 is TGTGCCAGCAGTGAAATAGCGGGAGTGCTCAATGAGCAGTTCTTC.

For this clonotype: This may stem from a read error, because a much larger clone lies one nucleotide away. V usage is TRBV7-2 and J usage is TRBJ2-4; D call uncertain. Germline V gene sequence: CDR1 SGHTA, CDR2 FQGNSA. The CDR3 is 15 amino acids. The CDR3 sequence is CASSQRPLAKNIQCF. DNA of the CDR3: TGTGCCAGCAGCCAGAGACCGTTAGCCAAAAACATTCAGTGCTTC.

This rearrangement joins TRBV20-1 to TRBJ1-5; TRBD1 is a possible D gene (6 bases). The CDR3 consists of 13 residues. Trimming took off 6 bases at V and 1 base at J, with 10 bases between the two ends. In germline, CDR1 is DFQATT, CDR2 SNEGSKA (reference sequence). CDR3 region: CSATQGSNQPQHF. The CDR3 DNA reads as TGCAGTGCAACACAGGGAAGCAATCAGCCCCAGCATTTT.

The V gene is TRBV6-5, the J gene TRBJ2-7; D call uncertain. V was cut by 7 bases and J by 7 bases, with 8 bases left in between. In germline, CDR1 is MNHEY, CDR2 SVGAGI. This CDR3 is 10 amino acids long. This chain's CDR3 is CASKWGEQYF. The CDR3 DNA reads TGTGCCAGCAAATGGGGTGAGCAGTACTTC.

In its sample, this clonotype was seen many times. V and J are TRBV7-8 and TRBJ2-7; D is perhaps TRBD2 (5 bases). The CDR3 spans 15 residues. Germline CDR1 and CDR2: SGHVS and FQNEAQ. Trimming removed 1 base from V and 0 bases from J, with 10 bases in between. DNA for the CDR3: TGTGCCAGCAGCTTAGGCCTAGCCAGCTCCTACGAGCAGTACTTC. Protein product: CASSLGLASSYEQYF. Using reference TRBV7-8 and TRBJ2-7 for the parts outside the CDR3, the full variable domain is GAGVSQSPRYKVAKRGQDVALRCDPISGHVSLFWYQQALGQGPEFLTYFQNEAQLDKSGLPSDRFFAERPEGSVSTLKIQRTQQEDSAVYLCASSLGLASSYEQYFGPGTRLTVT.

This clonotype was seen repeatedly, ten times or more. The genes are TRBV7-8 and TRBJ2-1, with D unclear. The V end was cut by 6 bases, the J end by 1 base, with 13 bases between. This CDR3 has 15 residues. Germline V gene data show CDR1 as SGHVS and CDR2 as FQNEAQ. CDR3 sequence (DNA): TGTGCCAGCAGAACAGAGGTCTATTCCTACAATGAGCAGTTCTTC. Translated: CASRTEVYSYNEQFF.

The V gene is TRBV6-2 or TRBV6-3, the J gene TRBJ2-2; no clear D gene. This CDR3 region has 12 residues. Germline V gene lookup returns CDR1 MNHEY and CDR2 SVGEGT. V lost 6 bases to trimming and J lost 4 bases, with 6 bases between them. CDR3 bases: TGTGCCAGCAGCATGGGCACCGGGGAGCTGTTTTTT. Translation gives CASSMGTGELFF.

This clonotype was seen ten or more times. In nucleotides, the CDR3 is TGTGCCAGTAGTAGATTGGACGGCCGAGCTTTCTTT. It encodes CASSRLDGRAFF. The chain links TRBV19 to TRBJ1-1; D is undetermined. The CDR3 sequence is 12 residues long. Germline V gene sequence: CDR1 LNHDA, CDR2 SQIVND (reference sequence). The V end lost 4 bases, the J end lost 10 bases, and 13 bases lay between the germline ends.

In its sample, this clonotype was seen a few times. DNA for the CDR3: TGTGCCCCCCTGGGGGGCAGGGGAAACACCGGGGAGCTGTTTTTT. This translates into CAPLGGRGNTGELFF. V gene TRBV10-3 combines with J gene TRBJ2-2; the D gene could be TRBD1 or TRBD2 (6 bases each). Germline CDR1 reads ENHRY; CDR2 reads SYGVKD. V was clipped by 11 bases and J by 2 bases, with 18 bases between them. This CDR3 spans 15 amino acids.

The V call is TRBV6-2 or TRBV6-3, the J call TRBJ2-5; 8 nucleotides agree with TRBD1. This CDR3 has 15 residues. The V segment lost 2 bases and the J segment 3 bases; nucleotides outside the gene matches: 5. Germline V gene lookup returns CDR1 MNHEY and CDR2 SVGEGT. Here the CDR3 DNA reads TGTGCCAGCAGTTACCACGGACAGGGAAAAGAGACCCAGTACTTC. Its translation is CASSYHGQGKETQYF.

The rearrangement links TRBV6-2 or TRBV6-3 to TRBJ2-1, with 8 bases lining up with TRBD2. CDR1 MNHEY and CDR2 SVGEGT come from the germline V gene. With 6 bases clipped from V and 7 bases from J, the junction kept 5 bases outside the gene matches. CDR3 size: 13 residues. The CDR3 DNA sequence: TGTGCCAGCAGCAAGCGGGAGCTAAATGAGCAGTTCTTC. Translating it yields CASSKRELNEQFF.

This clonotype occurred many times. The chain is built from TRBV18 and TRBJ2-1; 9 positions agree with TRBD1. Trimming cost V 3 bases and J 9 bases; bases outside gene matches: 9. CDR1 is KGHSH, CDR2 LQKENI, per germline. The CDR3 extends over 15 amino acids. CDR3 in amino acids: CASSPPGQGGAEQFF. CDR3 nucleotides: TGTGCCAGCTCACCCCCGGGACAGGGTGGGGCTGAGCAGTTCTTC.

J is TRBJ1-5 and V is TRBV19; tentatively, D is TRBD1 (5 bases). V was cut by 6 bases and J by 0 bases, with 18 bases left in between. CDR1 and CDR2 from the germline V gene are LNHDA and SQIVND (reference sequence). The CDR3 extends over 17 amino acids. CDR3 protein: CASRVGTGKYSNQPQHF. The CDR3 nucleotides are TGTGCCAGTAGAGTAGGGACGGGCAAATATAGCAATCAGCCCCAGCATTTT. Full variable domain (remainder filled in from reference TRBV19 and TRBJ1-5): DGGITQSPKYLFRKEGQNVTLSCEQNLNHDAMYWYRQDPGQGLRLIYYSQIVNDFQKGDIAEGYSVSREKKESFPLTVTSAQKNPTAFYLCASRVGTGKYSNQPQHFGDGTRLSIL.

This clonotype came up a few times. V usage is TRBV20-1 and J usage is TRBJ2-3; D ambiguous. Germline V gene data show CDR1 as DFQATT and CDR2 as SNEGSKA (reference sequence). V dropped 1 base and J dropped 7 bases, with 9 bases sitting between them. The CDR3 is 12 residues long. The CDR3 protein is CSARVEPHTQYF. In DNA form, the CDR3 reads TGCAGTGCTAGAGTGGAACCCCATACGCAGTATTTT.

This clonotype occurred many times. J is TRBJ1-5 and V is TRBV7-8; 9 nucleotides agree with TRBD1. Germline CDR1 and CDR2: SGHVS and FQNEAQ. Unmatched junction bases numbered 5, after V lost 1 base and J lost 4 bases. The CDR3 covers 16 residues. The CDR3 sequence: CASSLGAGQGNQPQHF. CDR3 nucleotides: TGTGCCAGCAGCTTAGGGGCGGGACAGGGAAATCAGCCCCAGCATTTT.

This chain links TRBV27 with TRBJ1-4; 7 positions agree with TRBD1. The CDR3 has 15 amino acids. Trimming cost V 4 bases and J 5 bases; bases outside gene matches: 7. Per germline, CDR1 MNHEY and CDR2 SMNVEV (reference sequence). The CDR3: CASSYLQGLNEKLFF. For the CDR3, the DNA is TGTGCCAGCAGTTACTTACAGGGGCTGAATGAAAAACTGTTTTTT. The complete variable domain, with remaining parts taken from reference TRBV27 and TRBJ1-4, reads EAQVTQNPRYLITVTGKKLTVTCSQNMNHEYMSWYRQDPGLGLRQIYYSMNVEVTDKGDVPEGYKVSRKEKRNFPLILESPSPNQTSLYFCASSYLQGLNEKLFFGSGTQLSVL.

This clonotype showed up just a few times. The chain employs TRBV20-1 and TRBJ2-1; 10 bases are shared with TRBD2. Germline CDR1 and CDR2: DFQATT and SNEGSKA (reference sequence). The CDR3 totals 14 residues. The CDR3 here is CNARLAGGFNEQFF. The CDR3 DNA sequence: TGCAATGCAAGACTAGCGGGCGGGTTCAATGAGCAGTTCTTC.

V and J are TRBV29-1 and TRBJ2-7, with 9 bases lining up with TRBD1. Per germline, CDR1 SQVTM and CDR2 ANQGSEA. The CDR3 is 14 amino acids. J lost 3 bases, V lost 3 bases, and 6 bases had no gene match. In DNA, the CDR3 is TGCAGCGTTGACGCCGGGACAGGGATCTACGAGCAGTACTTC. This translates into CSVDAGTGIYEQYF.

This clonotype was picked up a small number of times. The chain uses TRBV19 and TRBJ2-1; 9 positions match TRBD2. The ends lost 9 bases at V and 0 bases at J; junction bases unmatched: 15. CDR3 length: 18 residues. CDR1 is LNHDA, CDR2 SQIVND, per germline (reference sequence). CDR3: CASKHRAGGPLSYNEQFF. CDR3 bases: TGTGCCAGCAAACATCGGGCGGGAGGGCCCCTCTCCTACAATGAGCAGTTCTTC.

This clonotype has more than one count but fewer than ten. The chain carries TRBV10-1 and TRBJ2-1; either TRBD1 or TRBD2 may supply D (6 bases each). This CDR3 contains 13 residues. Germline CDR1 is WNHNN and CDR2 is SYGVQD (reference sequence). Trimming removed 7 bases from V and 12 bases from J, with 19 bases in between. The CDR3 region has the DNA TGCGCCAGCACCACGAATAGCGGAGGGGGGCAGTTCTTC. As protein: CASTTNSGGGQFF.

A few counts support this clonotype. This chain uses TRBV7-3 with TRBJ2-7, with D perhaps matching TRBD1 (6 bases). Germline values: CDR1 SGHTA, CDR2 FQGTGA. Trimming removed 0 bases at V and 5 bases at J, with 11 bases between. CDR3 size: 14 residues. The CDR3 loop reads CASSLTGTLNEQYF. The CDR3 nucleotides read TGTGCCAGCAGCTTAACAGGGACACTGAACGAGCAGTACTTC.

The rearrangement links TRBV7-2 to TRBJ1-2; D perhaps matches TRBD1 (6 bases). Trimming took 5 bases from V and 4 from J, leaving 17 bases between them. The CDR3 is 15 amino acids. Germline V CDR1 and CDR2: SGHTA, FQGNSA. CDR3 sequence: CASSQAGGGRYGYTF. In nucleotides, the CDR3 is TGTGCCAGCAGCCAGGCTGGGGGCGGACGCTATGGCTACACCTTC.

This clonotype was counted between two and nine times. The chain joins TRBV30 to TRBJ2-1; the match to TRBD2 covers 7 bases. After removal of 4 bases from V and 0 bases from J, the junction contained 15 bases not matched to a gene. CDR1 and CDR2 from the germline V gene are GTSNPN and SVGIG (reference sequence). The CDR3 has 18 amino acids. The CDR3 DNA follows: TGTGCCTGGAAAATCTTTGTGGGGAGGGGTATCTCCTACAATGAGCAGTTCTTC. Amino acids: CAWKIFVGRGISYNEQFF.

The chain links TRBV10-3 to TRBJ1-2; 7 positions agree with TRBD1. The V and J ends lost 7 bases and 5 bases, in that order; junction bases with no gene match: 10. Germline V gives CDR1 ENHRY, CDR2 SYGVKD. The CDR3 loop spans 14 amino acids. CDR3 nucleotide sequence: TGTGCCATCACGACCCCCGGGACAGAATATGGCTACACCTTC. It yields the protein CAITTPGTEYGYTF.